Listed here is a single T cell receptor beta chain. Its antigen is currently unknown. The data were obtained in a study of T-cell memory formation after mild COVID-19. About the research overall: Largely donor-specific TCR clusters were found. Points from the study as a whole: Pre-infection memory carried some responding clones, suggesting that cross-reactive memory joined. CD4+ contracting clones were found mainly in CM and EM, and CD8+ ones in EMRA.

5'RACE primed from the constant segment yielded TCR alpha and TCR beta cDNA libraries bearing sample barcodes and UMIs. TCRdb passed the 5' RACE reads through MiXCR, listing each CDR3 protein once. The data hold fewer than 700,000 distinct CDR3 sequences, with 18% observed a single time. Specimen: PBMCs or a T cell subset sorted from them (not recorded which). This TCR was recovered from an adult woman who had mild COVID-19 (a few samples of this study predate the infection). Cell type and time point are not known.

This CDR3 reads CASSSITEAFF. CDR3 coding DNA: TGTGCCAGCAGCTCGATCACTGAAGCTTTCTTT. The chain uses TRBV7-9 and TRBJ1-1; D is unresolved. The ends were cut back, 4 bases at V and 4 bases at J, with 4 bases in the middle. Per germline, CDR1 SEHNR and CDR2 FQNEAQ (reference sequence). This CDR3 region has 11 residues.